The rows below give T cell receptor beta chains drawn from one sample of a study of T cells in Graves' hyperthyroidism and ophthalmopathy. Each CDR3 protein gets one entry after TCRdb re-called the multiplex PCR reads with MiXCR. In the table there are about 700,000 distinct CDR3 sequences, 45% of which are singletons. Sequenced sample: peripheral blood or thyroid tissue (not recorded which). These receptor sequences come from an adult man with Graves' disease, either hyperthyroidism or ophthalmopathy (not recorded which). Each CDR3 is given with its conserved first and last residue. Fields, in order: CDR3 length, clone size, J gene, D gene, V gene, CDR3 protein, CDR3 DNA. The D gene is left open where the match is weak. The size entry is marked missing in some rows and otherwise reads once, few, many or a size class.

15 few TRBJ1-5 TRBD1 TRBV2 CASSEGGQGWQPQHF TGTGCCAGCAGTGAAGGGGGACAGGGTTGGCAGCCCCAGCATTTT
16 NA TRBJ1-5 TRBD1 TRBV19 CASSIWGQGDGQPQHF TGTGCCAGTAGTATTTGGGGACAGGGGGATGGACAGCCCCAGCATTTT
14 NA TRBJ2-7 TRBD2 TRBV12-3/TRBV12-4 CASSWTSDAYEQYF TGTGCCAGCAGCTGGACTAGCGATGCCTACGAGCAGTACTTC
15 few TRBJ1-1 TRBD1 TRBV19 CASSPGTVLNTEAFF TGTGCCAGCAGCCCAGGGACAGTCTTGAACACTGAAGCTTTCTTT
13 many TRBJ1-3 NA TRBV12-3/TRBV12-4 CASSLGPRDTIYF TGTGCCAGCAGTTTAGGGCCTCGAGACACCATATATTTT
13 NA TRBJ2-3 NA TRBV7-9 CASSPEVGDTQYF TGTGCCAGCAGCCCCGAGGTGGGGGATACGCAGTATTTT
14 NA TRBJ1-6 TRBD1 TRBV7-9 CASTSDRAGSPLHF TGTGCCAGCACGAGCGACAGGGCGGGTTCACCCCTCCACTTT
14 NA TRBJ2-2 NA TRBV12-5 CASGLVTGPGELFF TGTGCTAGTGGTTTGGTAACTGGGCCCGGGGAGCTGTTTTTT
14 NA TRBJ1-2 TRBD1 TRBV15 CATSRRQGNYGYTF TGTGCCACCAGCCGAAGACAGGGAAACTATGGCTACACCTTC
17 NA TRBJ1-4 NA TRBV6-5 CASSYGSQFATNEKLFF TGTGCCAGCAGTTACGGTAGCCAGTTTGCAACTAATGAAAAACTGTTTTTT
14 once TRBJ1-5 NA TRBV20-1 CSATDSGIAQPQHF TGCAGTGCTACTGATTCGGGGATTGCTCAGCCCCAGCATTTT
14 many TRBJ1-2 NA TRBV24-1 CATSDYNSFYGYTF TGTGCCACCAGTGATTACAACAGTTTCTATGGCTACACCTTC
11 NA TRBJ2-5 TRBD1 TRBV29-1 CSGDRGETQYF TGCAGCGGTGACAGGGGGGAGACCCAGTACTTC
15 NA TRBJ1-4 TRBD1 TRBV4-1 CASSQPGQGVEKLFF TGCGCCAGCAGCCAACCCGGACAGGGTGTGGAAAAACTGTTTTTT
13 NA TRBJ1-1 TRBD1 TRBV20-1 CSALQGADTEAFF TGCAGTGCTCTCCAGGGGGCAGACACTGAAGCTTTCTTT
13 few TRBJ1-1 TRBD1 TRBV2 CASRQGRSTEAFF TGTGCCAGCCGACAGGGGAGGAGCACTGAAGCTTTCTTT
13 once TRBJ1-2 TRBD1 TRBV24-1 CASRGISNYGYTF TGTGCCAGCAGGGGGATTTCTAACTATGGCTACACCTTC
15 many TRBJ1-4 NA TRBV7-8 CASSPSRRLGEKLFF TGTGCCAGCAGCCCTTCCCGGAGGTTGGGTGAAAAACTGTTTTTT
14 NA TRBJ2-7 TRBD2 TRBV12-3/TRBV12-4 CASSLFAGVYEQYF TGTGCCAGCAGTTTATTTGCGGGAGTCTACGAGCAGTACTTC
12 once TRBJ1-1 NA TRBV24-1 CAPRQVGTEAFF TGTGCTCCCAGACAGGTTGGCACTGAAGCTTTCTTT
14 few TRBJ1-2 NA TRBV29-1 CSVEVPQGFYGYTF TGCAGCGTTGAAGTCCCCCAGGGCTTCTATGGCTACACCTTC
14 few TRBJ2-5 NA TRBV10-3 CASSRSGFEETQYF TGTGCCAGCAGTAGGAGCGGGTTTGAAGAGACCCAGTACTTC
13 NA TRBJ1-2 TRBD1 TRBV7-2 CASRDREYLGYTF TGTGCCAGCAGGGACAGGGAGTATTTGGGCTACACCTTC
16 NA TRBJ2-5 TRBD2 TRBV7-3 CASSLGLAGWAETQYF TGTGCCAGCAGCCTGGGACTAGCGGGATGGGCAGAGACCCAGTACTTC
15 NA TRBJ1-6 TRBD1 TRBV7-8 CASSSQGARNSPLHF TGTGCCAGCAGCTCTCAGGGGGCGCGTAATTCACCCCTCCACTTT
14 many TRBJ1-5 TRBD1 TRBV29-1 CSVWDSGSNQPQHF TGCAGCGTTTGGGACAGTGGGAGCAATCAGCCCCAGCATTTT
13 NA TRBJ1-1 NA TRBV10-3 CAIADHMNTEAFF TGTGCCATTGCGGACCACATGAACACTGAAGCTTTCTTT
15 NA TRBJ1-2 TRBD1 TRBV12-3/TRBV12-4 CASSFGTGDYYGYTF TGTGCCAGCAGTTTTGGGACAGGGGATTACTATGGCTACACCTTC
15 few TRBJ1-5 TRBD1 TRBV12-3/TRBV12-4 CASSGGKGARQPQHF TGTGCCAGCAGTGGGGGCAAGGGGGCACGCCAGCCCCAGCATTTT
14 NA TRBJ1-2 NA TRBV2 CASSLGWGIGGYTF TGTGCCAGCAGTTTAGGATGGGGGATAGGAGGCTACACCTTC
15 many TRBJ2-5 TRBD1 TRBV7-9 CASSLGSGGRETQYF TGTGCCAGCAGCTTAGGGTCAGGGGGCAGAGAGACCCAGTACTTC
12 NA TRBJ2-7 NA TRBV14 CASSQVDYEQYF TGTGCCAGCAGCCAAGTTGATTACGAGCAGTACTTC
15 few TRBJ1-2 NA TRBV7-9 CASSPPYGTNYGYTF TGTGCCAGCAGCCCTCCGTACGGCACTAACTATGGCTACACCTTC
13 many TRBJ1-1 NA TRBV7-9 CASSLQGNTEAFF TGTGCCAGCAGCTTACAAGGAAACACTGAAGCTTTCTTT
13 many TRBJ2-7 NA TRBV2 CASHGGASYEQYF TGTGCCAGCCACGGAGGAGCCTCCTACGAGCAGTACTTC
15 many TRBJ2-6 NA TRBV7-9 CASLGAGYRANVLTF TGTGCCAGTCTCGGGGCGGGGTATAGGGCCAACGTCCTGACTTTC
15 NA TRBJ1-3 TRBD1 TRBV5-1 CASSPGTDSGNTIYF TGCGCCAGCAGCCCGGGGACAGACTCTGGAAACACCATATATTTT
14 NA TRBJ2-2 TRBD1 TRBV7-4 CASSSTGGGGELFF TGTGCCAGCAGCTCTACAGGGGGCGGCGGGGAGCTGTTTTTT
15 once TRBJ2-5 TRBD1 TRBV7-9 CASSLGQGALETQYF TGTGCCAGCAGCTTAGGGCAGGGGGCGTTGGAGACCCAGTACTTC
14 few TRBJ2-7 NA TRBV10-2 CASRRTGNSYEQYF TGCGCCAGCCGGCGAACAGGGAATTCCTACGAGCAGTACTTC
13 few TRBJ1-2 NA TRBV7-2 CASSLKGVWGYTF TGTGCCAGCAGCTTAAAGGGGGTGTGGGGCTACACCTTC
13 NA TRBJ2-5 NA TRBV6-6 CASSPQEGVTQYF TGTGCCAGCTCACCACAGGAGGGGGTGACCCAGTACTTC
9 NA TRBJ1-6 NA TRBV12-3/TRBV12-4 CASVLPHHF TGTGCCAGCGTCCTTCCCCACCACTTT
15 few TRBJ2-7 NA TRBV29-1 CSVEGGASGSYEQYF TGCAGCGTTGAAGGGGGGGCTAGCGGATCCTACGAGCAGTACTTC
12 NA TRBJ1-1 TRBD1 TRBV29-1 CSGTGVVTEAFF TGCAGCGGAACAGGGGTGGTCACTGAAGCTTTCTTT
13 NA TRBJ1-4 NA TRBV7-8 CASSSKGGEKLFF TGTGCCAGCAGTTCTAAGGGGGGCGAAAAACTGTTTTTT
15 NA TRBJ1-5 TRBD1 TRBV2 CASRIGGGSNQPQHF TGTGCCAGCCGGATAGGGGGCGGGAGCAATCAGCCCCAGCATTTT
13 NA TRBJ2-3 NA TRBV7-7 CASSSHGLDTQYF TGTGCTAGCAGCTCCCACGGACTAGATACGCAGTATTTT
13 NA TRBJ1-3 NA TRBV7-9 CASSSGAGNTIYF TGTGCCAGCAGTTCGGGGGCCGGAAACACCATATATTTT
14 NA TRBJ1-2 NA TRBV29-1 CSVSGVGLQNGYTF TGCAGCGTCAGTGGGGTCGGACTTCAAAATGGCTACACCTTC
16 NA TRBJ2-5 NA TRBV7-2 CASSRGEETRQETQYF TGTGCCAGCAGCCGCGGGGAGGAGACTCGCCAAGAGACCCAGTACTTC
12 NA TRBJ1-3 NA TRBV29-1 CSVDKGLNTIYF TGCAGCGTAGATAAGGGTCTGAACACCATATATTTT
13 few TRBJ2-7 NA TRBV4-3 CASSQERWYEQYF TGCGCCAGCAGCCAAGAGCGGTGGTACGAGCAGTACTTC
14 NA TRBJ1-2 NA TRBV6-1 CASSENTHRTGYTF TGTGCCAGCAGTGAAAATACCCATCGGACTGGCTACACCTTC